These 27 T cell receptor beta chains came from one sample sequenced in a study of blood T cell repertoires in COVID-19. TCRdb's copy holds only in-frame clones and misses some; the assay was immunoSEQ multiplex PCR. The sample gives 200,000 to 250,000 clones, about nine tenths of which show up once; 5.9% is in the top ten. The source material was peripheral blood. Source of these receptors: a man older than 75 with acute or convalescent COVID-19.

V gene TRBV11-2 combines with J gene TRBJ1-5; D unresolved. The CDR3 has 16 amino acids. With 2 bases removed from V and 4 bases from J, the gap between germline ends came to 15 bases. Germline values: CDR1 SGHAT, CDR2 FQNNGV. In DNA, the CDR3 is TGTGCCAGCAGCTTACCCTCCGGCAGGTCGAATCAGCCCCAGCATTTT. Its protein is CASSLPSGRSNQPQHF.

V usage is TRBV6-2 or TRBV6-3 and J usage is TRBJ1-2, with 7 bases aligning to TRBD1. CDR1 and CDR2 (germline): MNHEY, SVGEGT. The CDR3 runs to 15 residues. V shed 5 bases, J shed 1 base, and the junction held 7 bases outside the gene matches. The CDR3 region has the DNA TGTGCCAGCAGTACGCGACAGGGCTTTAACTATGGCTACACCTTC. This codes for CASSTRQGFNYGYTF.

The rearrangement joins TRBV27 to TRBJ2-5, with 10 bases fitting TRBD2. J lost 4 bases, V lost 4 bases, and 6 bases had no gene match. This CDR3 has 15 amino acids. The germline V gene encodes CDR1 MNHEY and CDR2 SMNVEV (reference sequence). DNA of the CDR3: TGTGCCAGCAGTTCAGCGGGAGGGCCTTTAGAGACCCAGTACTTC. It yields the protein CASSSAGGPLETQYF.

The rearrangement joins TRBV27 to TRBJ2-7; 9 bases match TRBD2. The CDR3 is 13 amino acids. The trim removed 8 bases at V and 7 bases at J, leaving 9 bases unmatched. Germline CDR1 MNHEY, CDR2 SMNVEV (reference sequence). CDR3 sequence reads: CASGPSGVGEQYV. The CDR3 bases are TGTGCCAGCGGCCCTAGCGGGGTGGGAGAGCAGTACGTC.

The chain joins TRBV7-3 to TRBJ2-7; TRBD2 agrees at 12 bases. The J segment lost 2 bases and the V segment lost 0 bases, leaving 8 bases of the junction unmatched. The germline V gene encodes CDR1 SGHTA and CDR2 FQGTGA. The CDR3 sequence is 18 residues long. The CDR3 DNA follows: TGTGCCAGCAGCTTAACGGCTAGCGGGAGGGCGTCTACCTACGAGCAGTACTTC. Encoded protein: CASSLTASGRASTYEQYF.

CDR3 in amino acids: CASSRLMPGGTDTQYF. Here the CDR3 DNA reads TGTGCCAGCAGCCGCCTTATGCCGGGGGGGACAGATACGCAGTATTTT. This rearrangement joins TRBV7-2 to TRBJ2-3, with TRBD2 identical over 8 bases. This CDR3 is 16 amino acids long. Trimming removed 5 bases from V and 3 bases from J; junction bases left unmatched: 10. Germline V gene data show CDR1 as SGHTA and CDR2 as FQGNSA.

V and J are TRBV4-3 and TRBJ1-1; D ambiguous. V lost 0 bases, J lost 1 base, and 9 bases lay in between. Germline CDR1 reads LGHNA; CDR2 reads YSLEER. The length of the CDR3 is 15 residues. CDR3 residues: CASSQDRGENTEAFF. The CDR3 DNA reads TGCGCCAGCAGCCAAGATCGGGGAGAGAACACTGAAGCTTTCTTT.

The chain joins TRBV18 to TRBJ2-3; D is perhaps TRBD2 (6 bases). The V and J ends lost 2 bases and 3 bases respectively, with 9 bases between them. Germline V gene data show CDR1 as KGHSH and CDR2 as LQKENI. The CDR3 has 14 residues. The CDR3 coding sequence is TGTGCCAGCTCACCATCCGCGGGAACAGATACGCAGTATTTT. This translates into CASSPSAGTDTQYF.

This sequence joins TRBV10-3 and TRBJ1-2, with D tentatively TRBD1 (6 bases). V lost 3 bases and J lost 2, with 13 bases in between. The CDR3 has 15 residues. Germline V gene lookup returns CDR1 ENHRY and CDR2 SYGVKD. This CDR3 is CAISDPGTPNYGYTF. The CDR3 bases are TGTGCCATCAGTGACCCCGGGACACCCAACTATGGCTACACCTTC.

The chain uses TRBV12-3 or TRBV12-4 and TRBJ2-1; the D is unclear. V was cut by 3 bases and J by 9 bases, with 12 bases left in between. This CDR3 comprises 13 residues. CDR3 residues: CASSLFEVGEQFF. The CDR3 DNA follows: TGTGCCAGCAGTTTGTTTGAGGTGGGTGAGCAGTTCTTC.

This clone appeared once. In DNA form, the CDR3 reads TGTGCCAGCAGCTTAGGAGGATATGTCACTGAAGCTTTCTTT. It yields the protein CASSLGGYVTEAFF. The chain uses TRBV7-2 and TRBJ1-1; the D is unclear. Deletions cut 1 base from V and 4 bases from J, with 10 bases between. Germline-derived CDR1 and CDR2 are SGHTA and FQGNSA. The CDR3 loop spans 14 amino acids.

This clone showed up just a few times. J is TRBJ2-7 and V is TRBV5-4; tentatively, D is TRBD2 (5 bases). The V and J ends lost 4 bases and 2 bases respectively, with 10 bases between them. The CDR3 totals 13 residues. CDR1 is SGHNT, CDR2 YYREEE, per germline (reference sequence). The DNA of the CDR3 is TGTGCCAGCAGCCCGGAGGCTCCCTACGAGCAGTACTTC. Encoded protein: CASSPEAPYEQYF.

This sequence joins TRBV18 and TRBJ2-5, with D possibly matching TRBD2 (7 bases). CDR3 size: 15 residues. Looked up from germline, CDR1 is KGHSH and CDR2 is LQKENI. Deletions cut 3 bases from V and 2 bases from J, with 13 bases between. This CDR3 is CASSPRGGGQETQYF. In DNA form, the CDR3 reads TGTGCCAGCTCACCCCGAGGGGGGGGGCAAGAGACCCAGTACTTC.

The count of this clone is one. The genes are TRBV28 and TRBJ1-5; the match to TRBD1 covers 8 bases. Germline loops: CDR1 MDHEN, CDR2 SYDVKM. The CDR3 runs 12 residues. Germline trimming cut 9 bases from V and 4 bases from J; bases unmatched to any gene: 2. The CDR3 region has the DNA TGTGCCAGTGACAGGGGTAATCAGCCCCAGCATTTT. The encoded protein is CASDRGNQPQHF.

The CDR3 loop is CASSLYLGFEGQETQYF. The CDR3 nucleotides are TGTGCCAGCAGCTTGTATTTGGGGTTTGAGGGCCAAGAGACCCAGTACTTC. The V gene is TRBV5-8, the J gene TRBJ2-5, with D perhaps TRBD2 (5 bases). The germline V and J ends were trimmed by 1 base and 1 base, with 17 bases remaining between them. The CDR3 sequence is 17 residues long. Germline CDR1 SGHTS, CDR2 YDEGEE.

The V and J genes are TRBV5-4 and TRBJ1-4, with D perhaps TRBD1 (5 bases). CDR1 is SGHNT, CDR2 YYREEE, per germline (reference sequence). V shed 0 bases and J shed 4 bases, with 19 bases lying between them. This CDR3 has 18 residues. CDR3 protein: CASSLEGQGRGFNEKLFF. The CDR3 DNA reads TGTGCCAGCAGCTTGGAAGGGCAGGGAAGGGGATTTAATGAAAAACTGTTTTTT.

The gene calls are TRBV7-9 and TRBJ2-1, with 10 nucleotides matching TRBD2. Germline CDR1 and CDR2: SEHNR and FQNEAQ (reference sequence). This CDR3 is built from 15 residues. Trimming at V came to 5 bases and at J to 3 bases, leaving 4 bases not matched to a gene. The CDR3 nucleotides read TGTGCCAGCAGCCCGACTAGCGGGTACTACAATGAGCAGTTCTTC. Protein sequence: CASSPTSGYYNEQFF.

The CDR3 bases are TGTGCCAGCAGTAGATCCGGGACTAGCGTTGAGACCCAGTACTTC. Translation: CASSRSGTSVETQYF. The chain has TRBV6-5 and TRBJ2-5, with 10 bases aligning to TRBD2. Trimming removed 5 bases from V and 5 bases from J; junction bases left unmatched: 8. The CDR3 has 15 amino acids. Germline lookup yields CDR1 MNHEY and CDR2 SVGAGI.

This chain uses TRBV5-1 with TRBJ2-2; tentatively, D is TRBD1 (6 bases). In germline, CDR1 is SGHRS, CDR2 YFSETQ. With 4 bases removed from V and 4 bases from J, the gap between germline ends came to 11 bases. The CDR3 loop spans 14 amino acids. CDR3 sequence reads: CASSAGQSTGELFF. DNA of the CDR3: TGCGCCAGCAGCGCTGGACAGAGCACCGGGGAGCTGTTTTTT.

The genes are TRBV6-7 and TRBJ2-5; 9 nucleotides line up with TRBD1. TRBV6-7 is identified as an open reading frame with a role that is uncertain. Trimming took 6 bases from V and 1 from J; bases not matched to a gene: 3. CDR3 length equals 14 residues. The CDR3 nucleotides are TGTGCCAGCAGCCAGGGACAGGGCCAAGAGACCCAGTACTTC. This codes for CASSQGQGQETQYF.

This chain connects TRBV18 to TRBJ2-1; D is possibly TRBD1 (5 bases). Germline V gene lookup returns CDR1 KGHSH and CDR2 LQKENI. This CDR3 region has 14 residues. Deletions cut 2 bases from V and 8 bases from J, with 13 bases between. The CDR3 here is CASSPTTGSHEQFF. In DNA, the CDR3 is TGTGCCAGCTCACCAACTACAGGATCTCATGAGCAGTTCTTC.

This chain joins TRBV11-2 and TRBJ1-3; D not certain. The CDR3 contains 15 residues. Trimming removed 2 bases at V and 4 bases at J, with 12 bases between. CDR1 and CDR2 from the germline V gene are SGHAT and FQNNGV. CDR3 nucleotides: TGTGCCAGCAGCTTAATGCCCGCAACAGGAAACACCATATATTTT. Translating it yields CASSLMPATGNTIYF.

This clone has just a few counts. The chain employs TRBV11-3 and TRBJ2-2; 10 bases align to TRBD1. Germline V lookup: CDR1 SGHNT, CDR2 YENEEA. The length of the CDR3 is 15 residues. Trimming at V came to 1 base and at J to 6 bases, leaving 2 bases not matched to a gene. The CDR3 sequence is CASSLGQGAAGELFF. CDR3 DNA sequence: TGTGCCAGCAGCTTAGGACAGGGGGCAGCCGGGGAGCTGTTTTTT.

This rearrangement joins TRBV7-2 to TRBJ2-1, with TRBD2 identical over 7 bases. V shed 0 bases and J 7 bases; nucleotides not matched to a gene: 0. CDR3 size: 13 residues. In germline, CDR1 is SGHTA, CDR2 FQGNSA. CDR3 bases: TGTGCCAGCAGCTTAGCGCGGGGGAATGAGCAGTTCTTC. Translated: CASSLARGNEQFF.

With respect to this clone: One end of the junction is discordant with germline, which a read error may explain. The chain recombines TRBV29-1 with TRBJ2-2, with a possible D match to TRBD2 (5 bases). The CDR3 has 15 amino acids. Germline CDR1 reads SQVTM; CDR2 reads ANQGSEA. CDR3 bases: TGCAGCGTTGAAGATAAGGGCAGCGAACACCGGGGAGCTGTTTTT. This gives the protein CSVEDKGSEHRGAVF.

The chain recombines TRBV3-1 (or the pseudogene TRBV3-2) with TRBJ2-1, with D unclear. The CDR3 contains 16 residues. The V end lost 0 bases, the J end lost 0 bases, and 9 bases lay between the germline ends. From germline, CDR1 is LGHDT and CDR2 YNNKEL (reference sequence). CDR3 coding DNA: TGTGCCAGCAGCCAAGACCCCGCGAGCTCCTACAATGAGCAGTTCTTC. Protein: CASSQDPASSYNEQFF.

This sequence joins TRBV5-4 and TRBJ1-6; D not resolved. This CDR3 comprises 16 residues. Trimming left V 5 bases short and J 8 bases short, with 20 bases between. Germline CDR1 reads SGHNT; CDR2 reads YYREEE (reference sequence). The CDR3 spells CASSLWGSGRDSPLHF. The CDR3 region has the DNA TGTGCCAGCAGTTTGTGGGGATCCGGGCGGGATTCACCCCTCCACTTT.